Presented here are 16 T cell receptor beta chains from one specimen sequenced in a study of PD-L1 blockade in urothelial cancer. Described time point: peripheral blood 6 weeks after treatment start. Clones were read by immunoSEQ multiplex PCR, and TCRdb kept only the in-frame ones, dropping some. The repertoire holds some 40,000 clones, with about 90% as singletons. The sample consisted of PBMCs, taken around atezolizumab (anti-PD-L1) treatment. The receptor set was obtained from a man in his 70s with urothelial cancer.

The rearrangement links TRBV30 to TRBJ2-1, with 13 nucleotides matching TRBD2. The CDR3 is 14 amino acids. The J segment lost 4 bases and the V segment lost 5 bases, leaving 2 bases of the junction unmatched. Germline V gene data show CDR1 as GTSNPN and CDR2 as SVGIG (reference sequence). The CDR3 region is CAWLLAGGYNEQFF. The CDR3 DNA reads TGTGCCTGGCTACTAGCGGGAGGGTACAATGAGCAGTTCTTC.

This clone appeared a single time. The V call is TRBV18, the J call TRBJ2-3, with a weak D call TRBD1 (5 bases). The CDR3 contains 13 residues. The V gene's germline CDR1 is KGHSH and CDR2 LQKENI. V was cut by 0 bases and J by 7 bases, with 8 bases left in between. The CDR3 region has the DNA TGTGCCAGCTCACCACCGGGGCAGAATACGCAGTATTTT. It translates to CASSPPGQNTQYF.

This clone occurred once. The chain has TRBV30 and TRBJ1-1; 10 bases fit TRBD1. V was clipped by 6 bases and J by 5 bases; unmatched bases: 6. The CDR3 runs to 13 residues. Germline CDR1 and CDR2: GTSNPN and SVGIG (reference sequence). The CDR3 loop is CACLGQGRTEAFF. The CDR3, as DNA: TGTGCCTGCCTGGGACAGGGGAGGACTGAAGCTTTCTTT.

With respect to this clone: At the DNA level, this CDR3 is encoded by other sequences in the same sample as well. This sequence joins TRBV6-6 and TRBJ1-1; D possibly corresponds to TRBD1 (5 bases). This CDR3 is 13 amino acids long. Trimming took 4 bases from V and 4 from J, leaving 10 bases between them. CDR1 MNHNY and CDR2 SVGAGI come from the germline V gene (reference sequence). CDR3 sequence: CASSFQGGTEAFF. DNA of the CDR3: TGTGCCAGCAGTTTCCAGGGTGGCACTGAAGCTTTCTTT.

The chain is built from TRBV9 and TRBJ2-7, with TRBD2 matching over 10 bases. The V gene's germline CDR1 is SGDLS and CDR2 YYNGEE. V was pared by 0 bases and J by 4 bases, with 4 bases of the junction left unmatched. CDR3 length: 15 amino acids. This chain's CDR3 is CASSVGLAGAYEQYF. In DNA, the CDR3 is TGTGCCAGCAGCGTAGGGCTAGCGGGGGCGTACGAGCAGTACTTC.

The J gene is TRBJ2-1, the V gene TRBV2; TRBD2 aligns across 11 bases. From germline, CDR1 is SNHLY and CDR2 FYNNEI. With V trimmed by 9 bases and J by 10 bases, 8 bases remained unmatched. The CDR3 sequence is 13 residues long. Written as DNA, the CDR3 is TGTGCCAGTAACTCCGGGACTAGCGGAGAGCAGTTCTTC. Its translation is CASNSGTSGEQFF.

The chain uses TRBV27 and TRBJ2-1, with unresolved D. Per germline, CDR1 MNHEY and CDR2 SMNVEV (reference sequence). The CDR3 is 14 residues long. The V end was cut by 3 bases, the J end by 5 bases, with 11 bases between. DNA for the CDR3: TGTGCCAGCAGTTTCTGGAGTAAGAACAATGAGCAGTTCTTC. Its translation: CASSFWSKNNEQFF.

The chain combines TRBV18 with TRBJ2-2; D is uncertain. The CDR3 totals 13 residues. V lost 3 bases and J 4 bases, leaving 6 bases between the germline ends. Germline assignment: CDR1 KGHSH and CDR2 LQKENI. CDR3 region: CASSPSLTGELFF. The CDR3 nucleotides read TGTGCCAGCTCACCTTCTCTCACCGGGGAGCTGTTTTTT.

This clone appeared a single time. This rearrangement joins TRBV9 to TRBJ1-4; TRBD1 matches 7 bases. V was clipped by 4 bases and J by 0 bases; unmatched bases: 6. This CDR3 is built from 16 residues. The germline V gene encodes CDR1 SGDLS and CDR2 YYNGEE. In nucleotides, the CDR3 is TGTGCCAGCAGCTTCGGACAGGCAGCAACTAATGAAAAACTGTTTTTT. Residues: CASSFGQAATNEKLFF.

This rearrangement joins TRBV28 to TRBJ1-5; weak D call: TRBD1 (5 bases). V was cut by 5 bases and J by 5 bases, with 13 bases left in between. The CDR3 covers 14 residues. Germline V CDR1 and CDR2: MDHEN, SYDVKM. The CDR3 sequence: CASSPRQQDQPQHF. CDR3 nucleotides: TGTGCCAGCAGTCCTCGACAGCAGGATCAGCCCCAGCATTTT.

V is TRBV6-5 and J is TRBJ2-1; 7 bases are shared with TRBD2. Germline loops: CDR1 MNHEY, CDR2 SVGAGI. V shed 6 bases and J 8 bases; nucleotides not matched to a gene: 7. The CDR3 totals 13 residues. In nucleotides, the CDR3 is TGTGCCAGCAGGGTGGGAGGGCCCCATGAGCAGTTCTTC. Its protein is CASRVGGPHEQFF.

This chain connects TRBV6-5 to TRBJ1-3; no reliable D call. The V and J ends lost 5 bases and 0 bases respectively, with 8 bases between them. Germline values: CDR1 MNHEY, CDR2 SVGAGI. The CDR3 length is 14 residues. The DNA for the CDR3 is TGTGCCAGCAGTAACGGGGTCTCTGGAAACACCATATATTTT. This encodes CASSNGVSGNTIYF.

Only one count was recorded for this clone. V gene TRBV4-2 combines with J gene TRBJ2-3; 10 bases match TRBD2. Trimming cost V 1 base and J 4 bases; bases outside gene matches: 8. This CDR3 has 17 amino acids. CDR1 is LGHNA and CDR2 is YNFKEQ in the germline V gene. The CDR3: CASSQGGLASWADTQYF. The CDR3 DNA sequence: TGTGCCAGCAGCCAAGGGGGACTAGCGAGTTGGGCAGATACGCAGTATTTT.

The chain couples TRBV27 to TRBJ2-1, with D tentatively TRBD2 (6 bases). The V end lost 1 base, the J end lost 1 base, and 8 bases lay between the germline ends. Germline assignment: CDR1 MNHEY and CDR2 SMNVEV (reference sequence). The CDR3 spans 15 residues. The CDR3 region is CASSLLGGSYNEQFF. The CDR3 region has the DNA TGTGCCAGCAGTTTATTGGGGGGATCCTACAATGAGCAGTTCTTC.

This chain uses TRBV5-1 with TRBJ2-2, with TRBD2 matching over 7 bases. This CDR3 has 18 amino acids. After removal of 4 bases from V and 1 base from J, the junction contained 13 bases not matched to a gene. Germline-derived CDR1 and CDR2 are SGHRS and YFSETQ. Here the CDR3 DNA reads TGCGCCAGCAGCGGCGACGGACTAGGCCCATTGAACACCGGGGAGCTGTTTTTT. Its translation: CASSGDGLGPLNTGELFF.

There are a few counts of this clone. The chain combines TRBV5-6 with TRBJ2-7; 10 positions agree with TRBD2. There are 15 residues in the CDR3. Germline CDR1 and CDR2: SGHDT and YYEEEE. Germline trimming cut 5 bases from V and 1 base from J; bases unmatched to any gene: 6. The CDR3 region is CASSQTSGASYEQYF. In DNA, the CDR3 is TGTGCCAGCAGTCAAACTAGCGGGGCATCCTACGAGCAGTACTTC. Combining the CDR3 with reference TRBV5-6 and TRBJ2-7 gives the whole variable domain DAGVTQSPTHLIKTRGQQVTLRCSPKSGHDTVSWYQQALGQGPQFIFQYYEEEERQRGNFPDRFSGHQFPNYSSELNVNALLLGDSALYLCASSQTSGASYEQYFGPGTRLTVT.